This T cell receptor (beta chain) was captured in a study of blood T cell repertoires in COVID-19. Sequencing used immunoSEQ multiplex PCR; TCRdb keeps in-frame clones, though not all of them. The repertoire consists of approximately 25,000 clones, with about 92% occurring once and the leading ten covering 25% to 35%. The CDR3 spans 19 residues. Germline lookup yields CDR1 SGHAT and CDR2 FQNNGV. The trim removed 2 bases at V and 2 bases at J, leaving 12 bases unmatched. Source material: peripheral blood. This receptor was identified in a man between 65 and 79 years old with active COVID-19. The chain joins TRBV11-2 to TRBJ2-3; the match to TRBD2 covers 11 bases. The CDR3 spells CASSLRVAGGPGDTDTQYF. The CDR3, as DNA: TGTGCCAGCAGCTTAAGGGTAGCGGGAGGGCCAGGGGACACAGATACGCAGTATTTT.